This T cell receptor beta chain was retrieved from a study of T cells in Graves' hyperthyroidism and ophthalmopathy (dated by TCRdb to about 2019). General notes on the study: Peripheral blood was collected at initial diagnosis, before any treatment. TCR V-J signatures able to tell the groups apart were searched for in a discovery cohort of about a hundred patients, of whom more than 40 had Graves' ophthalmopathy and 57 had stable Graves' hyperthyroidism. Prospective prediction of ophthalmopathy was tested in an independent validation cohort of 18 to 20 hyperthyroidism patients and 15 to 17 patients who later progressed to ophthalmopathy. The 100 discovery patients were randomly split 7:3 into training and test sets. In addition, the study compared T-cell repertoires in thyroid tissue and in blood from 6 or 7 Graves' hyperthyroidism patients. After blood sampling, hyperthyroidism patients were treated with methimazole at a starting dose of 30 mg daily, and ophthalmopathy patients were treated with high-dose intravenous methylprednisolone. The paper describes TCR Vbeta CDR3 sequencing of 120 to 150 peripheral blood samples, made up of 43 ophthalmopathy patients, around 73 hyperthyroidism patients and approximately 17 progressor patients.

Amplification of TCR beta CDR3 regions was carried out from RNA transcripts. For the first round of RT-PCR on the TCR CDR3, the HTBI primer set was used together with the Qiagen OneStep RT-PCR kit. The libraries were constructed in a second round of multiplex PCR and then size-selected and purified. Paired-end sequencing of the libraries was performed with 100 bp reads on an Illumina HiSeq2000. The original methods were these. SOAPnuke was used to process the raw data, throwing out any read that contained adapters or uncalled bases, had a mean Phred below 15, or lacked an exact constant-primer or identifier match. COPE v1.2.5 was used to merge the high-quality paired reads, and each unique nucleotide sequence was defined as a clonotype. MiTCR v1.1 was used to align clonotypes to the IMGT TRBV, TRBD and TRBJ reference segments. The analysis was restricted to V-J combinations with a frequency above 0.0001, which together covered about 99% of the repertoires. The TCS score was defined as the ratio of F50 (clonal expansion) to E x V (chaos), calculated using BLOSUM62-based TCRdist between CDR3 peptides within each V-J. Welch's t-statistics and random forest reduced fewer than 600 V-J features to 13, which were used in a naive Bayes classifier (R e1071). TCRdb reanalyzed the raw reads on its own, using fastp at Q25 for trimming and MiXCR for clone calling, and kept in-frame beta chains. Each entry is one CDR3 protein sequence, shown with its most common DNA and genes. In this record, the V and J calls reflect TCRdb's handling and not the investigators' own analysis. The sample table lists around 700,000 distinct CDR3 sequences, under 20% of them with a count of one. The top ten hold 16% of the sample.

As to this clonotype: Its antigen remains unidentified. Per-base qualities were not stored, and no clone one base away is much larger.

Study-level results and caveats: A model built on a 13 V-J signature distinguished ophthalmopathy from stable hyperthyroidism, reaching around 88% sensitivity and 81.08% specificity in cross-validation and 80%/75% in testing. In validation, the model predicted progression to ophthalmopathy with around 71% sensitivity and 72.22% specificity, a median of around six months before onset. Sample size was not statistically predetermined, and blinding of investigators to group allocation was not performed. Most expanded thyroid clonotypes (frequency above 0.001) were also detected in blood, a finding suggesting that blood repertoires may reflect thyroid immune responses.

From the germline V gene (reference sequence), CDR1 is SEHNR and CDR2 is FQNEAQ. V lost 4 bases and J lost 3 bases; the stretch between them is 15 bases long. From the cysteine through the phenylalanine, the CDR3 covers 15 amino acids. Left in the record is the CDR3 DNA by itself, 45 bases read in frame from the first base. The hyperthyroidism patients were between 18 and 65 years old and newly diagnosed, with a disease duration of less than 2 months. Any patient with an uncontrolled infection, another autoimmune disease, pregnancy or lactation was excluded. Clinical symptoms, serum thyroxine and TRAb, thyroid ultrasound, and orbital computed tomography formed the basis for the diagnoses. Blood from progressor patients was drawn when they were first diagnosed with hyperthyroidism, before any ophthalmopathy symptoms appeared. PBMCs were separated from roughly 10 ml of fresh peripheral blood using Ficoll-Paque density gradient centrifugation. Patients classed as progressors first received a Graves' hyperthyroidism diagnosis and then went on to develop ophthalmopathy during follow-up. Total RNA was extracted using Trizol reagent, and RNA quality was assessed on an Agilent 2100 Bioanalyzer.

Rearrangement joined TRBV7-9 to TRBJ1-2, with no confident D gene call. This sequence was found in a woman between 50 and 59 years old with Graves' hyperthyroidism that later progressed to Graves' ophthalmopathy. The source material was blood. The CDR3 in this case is CASSSEVSRDYGYTF. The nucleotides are TGTGCCAGCAGCTCAGAGGTCTCCCGGGACTATGGCTACACCTTC.